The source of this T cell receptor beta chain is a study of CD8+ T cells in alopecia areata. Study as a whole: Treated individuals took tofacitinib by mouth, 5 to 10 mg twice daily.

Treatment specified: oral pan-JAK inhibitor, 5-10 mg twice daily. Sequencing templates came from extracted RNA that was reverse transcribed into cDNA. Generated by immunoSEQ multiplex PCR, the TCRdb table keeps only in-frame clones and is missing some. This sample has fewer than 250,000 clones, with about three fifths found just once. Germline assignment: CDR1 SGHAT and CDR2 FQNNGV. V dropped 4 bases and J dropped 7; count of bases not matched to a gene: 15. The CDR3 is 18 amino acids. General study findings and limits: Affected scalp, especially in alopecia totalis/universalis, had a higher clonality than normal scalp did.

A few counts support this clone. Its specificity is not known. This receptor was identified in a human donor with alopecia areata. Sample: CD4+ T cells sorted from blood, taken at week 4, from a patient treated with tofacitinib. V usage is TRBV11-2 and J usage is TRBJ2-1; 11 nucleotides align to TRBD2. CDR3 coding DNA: TGTGCCAGCAGCTCCCCACGTTTAGCGGGAGGGGCTCGGAATGAGCAGTTCTTC. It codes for CASSSPRLAGGARNEQFF.